Below are 32 T cell receptor beta chains sequenced from a single sample in a study of identical twins. TCRdb reanalysed the 5' RACE reads using MiXCR and keeps one entry per CDR3 protein. The profile shows approximately 94,000 distinct CDR3 sequences, 5.9% of them singletons. The sample consisted of memory T cells sorted from blood. Receptors were obtained from a woman aged 50 to 60 in good health.

Ten or more counts support this clonotype. The rearrangement links TRBV3-1 to TRBJ2-7; 9 positions agree with TRBD2. Germline trimming cut 10 bases from V and 5 bases from J; bases unmatched to any gene: 12. Germline lookup yields CDR1 LGHDT and CDR2 YNNKEL (reference sequence). The CDR3 length is 14 residues. Here the CDR3 reads CATSATSGTHEQYF. The CDR3 nucleotides are TGTGCCACGAGCGCGACTAGCGGAACCCACGAGCAGTACTTC.

This rearrangement joins TRBV5-1 to TRBJ2-5, with 9 bases fitting TRBD1. V lost 0 bases to trimming and J lost 4 bases; unmatched junction nucleotides: 7. This CDR3 is built from 16 residues. Germline CDR1 SGHRS, CDR2 YFSETQ. The CDR3 DNA reads TGCGCCAGCAGCTTGGCCGGGACAGGGATACGAGAGACCCAGTACTTC. It encodes CASSLAGTGIRETQYF.

This clonotype was seen a few times. An end of the junction differs from the germline gene, which may be a read error. The chain recombines TRBV11-3 with TRBJ2-4; D is unclear. The CDR3 consists of 16 residues. Germline V lookup: CDR1 SGHNT, CDR2 YENEEA. CDR3 residues: CASSPEGMGAKNIQYF. CDR3 nucleotides: TGTGCTAGCAGCCCCGAAGGTATGGGGGCCAAAAACATTCAGTACTTC.

At least ten counts were recorded for this clonotype. The chain is built from TRBV7-7 and TRBJ2-2; 9 bases agree with TRBD1. The CDR3 sequence is 15 residues long. Trimming removed 5 bases from V and 5 bases from J; junction bases left unmatched: 6. In germline, CDR1 is SSHAT, CDR2 FNYEAQ (reference sequence). Here the CDR3 DNA reads TGTGCCAGCAGCACCGGGACAGGGAATACCGGGGAGCTGTTTTTT. It yields the protein CASSTGTGNTGELFF.

This clonotype was found a few times. This chain uses TRBV5-1 with TRBJ2-5, with 7 bases fitting TRBD2. This CDR3 region has 14 residues. The V segment lost 3 bases and the J segment 3 bases; nucleotides outside the gene matches: 5. From germline, CDR1 is SGHRS and CDR2 YFSETQ. Here the CDR3 DNA reads TGCGCCAGCAGCTCATCTAGCGGAAAAGAGACCCAGTACTTC. The encoded protein is CASSSSSGKETQYF.

V and J are TRBV20-1 and TRBJ2-3, with 9 positions matching TRBD2. Germline V gene data show CDR1 as DFQATT and CDR2 as SNEGSKA (reference sequence). The CDR3 totals 15 residues. V lost 5 bases, J lost 4 bases, and 10 bases stayed unmatched. The CDR3 sequence is CSAPWAGGPSDTQYF. In DNA form, the CDR3 reads TGCAGTGCTCCTTGGGCGGGAGGGCCCTCAGATACGCAGTATTTT.

This clonotype was recorded at least ten times. As DNA, the CDR3 is TGTGCCAGCAGTCGGGCCAGCCCCGGGGAGCTGTTTTTT. Translated, it gives CASSRASPGELFF. The chain has TRBV7-3 and TRBJ2-2; D unclear. Germline V gives CDR1 SGHTA, CDR2 FQGTGA. V shed 6 bases and J shed 6 bases, with 11 bases lying between them. The CDR3 is 13 amino acids.

This clonotype was observed at least ten times. The chain employs TRBV5-1 and TRBJ2-3; TRBD1 matches 8 bases. CDR3 size: 17 residues. Germline loops: CDR1 SGHRS, CDR2 YFSETQ. V was clipped by 5 bases and J by 0 bases; unmatched bases: 11. The CDR3 reads CASSKGTGTSSTDTQYF. CDR3 coding DNA: TGCGCCAGCAGTAAAGGGACAGGAACCTCTAGCACAGATACGCAGTATTTT.

This chain joins TRBV6-5 and TRBJ2-3; 8 bases line up with TRBD2. After removal of 0 bases from V and 0 bases from J, the junction contained 5 bases not matched to a gene. The CDR3 extends over 17 amino acids. Germline V gene lookup returns CDR1 MNHEY and CDR2 SVGAGI. This chain's CDR3 is CASSYSKAGASTDTQYF. CDR3 DNA sequence: TGTGCCAGCAGTTACTCGAAAGCGGGAGCTAGCACAGATACGCAGTATTTT.

This clonotype appeared many times. The rearrangement uses TRBV6-5 and TRBJ2-1, with 8 bases fitting TRBD2. The V and J ends lost 6 bases and 6 bases, in that order; junction bases with no gene match: 10. Germline V lookup: CDR1 MNHEY, CDR2 SVGAGI. The CDR3 totals 15 residues. For the CDR3, the DNA is TGTGCCAGCAGGGAAGGACTAGCTTACAGCAATGAGCAGTTCTTC. The encoded protein is CASREGLAYSNEQFF.

The sample holds many counts of this clonotype. This chain connects TRBV15 to TRBJ2-4; 8 bases line up with TRBD1. The CDR3 covers 16 residues. Germline-derived CDR1 and CDR2 are LNHNV and YYDKDF (reference sequence). The trim removed 5 bases at V and 0 bases at J, leaving 6 bases unmatched. This CDR3 reads CATSRNRGEAKNIQYF. The CDR3 bases are TGTGCCACCAGCCGTAACAGGGGGGAAGCCAAAAACATTCAGTACTTC.

This clonotype has ten or more counts. This sequence joins TRBV7-8 and TRBJ2-2; 11 bases match TRBD2. After removal of 5 bases from V and 7 bases from J, the junction contained 12 bases not matched to a gene. This CDR3 is 17 amino acids long. CDR1 is SGHVS, CDR2 FQNEAQ, per germline. CDR3 nucleotide sequence: TGTGCCAGCAGCCTTGGACTAGCGGGCCGCCAAGGCGGGGAGCTGTTTTTT. This sequence encodes CASSLGLAGRQGGELFF.

This clonotype appeared a few times. V usage is TRBV5-1 and J usage is TRBJ2-3, with TRBD2 as a possible D gene (5 bases). Trimming took 5 bases from V and 0 from J, leaving 13 bases between them. This CDR3 contains 15 residues. Per germline, CDR1 SGHRS and CDR2 YFSETQ. The CDR3 here is CASSPGVSSTDTQYF. The CDR3, as DNA: TGCGCCAGCAGTCCCGGGGTGTCTAGCACAGATACGCAGTATTTT. Based on the CDR3 plus reference TRBV5-1 and TRBJ2-3, the full variable domain is KAGVTQTPRYLIKTRGQQVTLSCSPISGHRSVSWYQQTPGQGLQFLFEYFSETQRNKGNFPGRFSGRQFSNSRSEMNVSTLELGDSALYLCASSPGVSSTDTQYFGPGTRLTVL.

This clonotype was detected ten times or more. The gene calls are TRBV9 and TRBJ2-2, with 9 bases lining up with TRBD2. The V gene's germline CDR1 is SGDLS and CDR2 YYNGEE. Germline trimming cut 1 base from V and 6 bases from J; bases unmatched to any gene: 4. This CDR3 has 15 residues. As DNA, the CDR3 is TGTGCCAGCAGCGTACTAGCGGGAAGGGCCGGGGAGCTGTTTTTT. It translates to CASSVLAGRAGELFF.

This clonotype came up many times. V and J are TRBV7-2 and TRBJ2-3; 9 bases are a match to TRBD1. The length of the CDR3 is 15 residues. V trimming: 7 bases; J trimming: 3 bases; junction bases outside the gene matches: 8. From germline, CDR1 is SGHTA and CDR2 FQGNSA. This chain's CDR3 is CASKQGAGRTDTQYF. CDR3 in DNA: TGTGCCAGCAAACAGGGGGCAGGGAGGACAGATACGCAGTATTTT.

This clonotype has ten or more counts. The genes are TRBV29-1 and TRBJ2-1; TRBD2 agrees at 14 bases. The V gene's germline CDR1 is SQVTM and CDR2 ANQGSEA. Unmatched junction bases numbered 3, after V lost 5 bases and J lost 3 bases. This CDR3 is built from 15 residues. CDR3 coding DNA: TGCAGCGTTCCTGGACTAGCGGGAGGCTACAATGAGCAGTTCTTC. This gives the protein CSVPGLAGGYNEQFF.

Only a few counts were recorded for this clonotype. V is TRBV30 and J is TRBJ1-2, with a tentative D call TRBD1 (5 bases). V lost 4 bases to trimming and J lost 2 bases, with 14 bases between them. The CDR3 loop spans 14 amino acids. Germline V gene sequence: CDR1 GTSNPN, CDR2 SVGIG (reference sequence). CDR3 bases: TGTGCCTGGACCCCCACCGGGGCCAACTATGGCTACACCTTC. It specifies CAWTPTGANYGYTF.

This clonotype was seen repeatedly, ten times or more. This chain links TRBV2 with TRBJ1-1; TRBD1 is a possible D gene (5 bases). This CDR3 has 14 residues. CDR1 and CDR2 (germline): SNHLY, FYNNEI. V shed 6 bases and J shed 0 bases, with 11 bases lying between them. The CDR3, as DNA: TGTGCCAGCAGGCGGGACGGAATGAACACTGAAGCTTTCTTT. It yields the protein CASRRDGMNTEAFF. Using reference TRBV2 and TRBJ1-1 for the parts outside the CDR3, the full variable domain is EPEVTQTPSHQVTQMGQEVILRCVPISNHLYFYWYRQILGQKVEFLVSFYNNEISEKSEIFDDQFSVERPDGSNFTLKIRSTKLEDSAMYFCASRRDGMNTEAFFGQGTRLTVV.

This clonotype has a count of ten or more. The J gene is TRBJ2-4, the V gene TRBV20-1; no clear D. The CDR3 sequence is 15 residues long. Germline CDR1 DFQATT, CDR2 SNEGSKA (reference sequence). Trimming shortened V by 0 bases and J by 2 bases, and 11 bases separated the two germline ends. The CDR3 is CSARDLGSPKNIQYF. The CDR3 DNA reads as TGCAGTGCTAGAGATTTAGGGTCTCCCAAAAACATTCAGTACTTC.

This clonotype was seen a few times. This rearrangement joins TRBV7-9 to TRBJ1-1, with D possibly matching TRBD1 (5 bases). The CDR3 extends over 14 amino acids. Germline V CDR1 and CDR2: SEHNR, FQNEAQ (reference sequence). The V end lost 1 base, the J end lost 5 bases, and 11 bases lay between the germline ends. In DNA form, the CDR3 reads TGTGCCAGCAGCTTAGACGGGGCAGGGACTGAAGCTTTCTTT. This sequence encodes CASSLDGAGTEAFF.

A single count supports this clonotype. V usage is TRBV21-1 and J usage is TRBJ2-7; the D segment call TRBD2 is taken from the table without a DNA check. TRBV21-1 represents a pseudogene. The CDR3 has 15 residues. CDR3 protein: CASSKEAGGSYEQYV. The DNA for the CDR3 is TGTGCCAGCAGCAAAGAAGCGGGAGGAAGCTACGAGCAGTACGTC.

This clonotype was picked up many times. The chain carries TRBV7-7 and TRBJ2-5; TRBD1 is a possible D gene (6 bases). The germline V gene has CDR1 SSHAT and CDR2 FNYEAQ (reference sequence). The V end was cut by 5 bases, the J end by 2 bases, with 9 bases between. This CDR3 has 13 residues. CDR3 in amino acids: CASSPDRQETQYF. DNA of the CDR3: TGTGCCAGCAGCCCGGACAGACAAGAGACCCAGTACTTC. The variable domain in full, with the rest retrieved from reference TRBV7-7 and TRBJ2-5, is GAGVSQSPRYKVTKRGQDVTLRCDPISSHATLYWYQQALGQGPEFLTYFNYEAQPDKSGLPSDRFSAERPEGSISTLTIQRTEQRDSAMYRCASSPDRQETQYFGPGTRLLVL.

This clonotype was detected many times. The chain combines TRBV7-2 with TRBJ1-3; D is ambiguous. The germline V gene encodes CDR1 SGHTA and CDR2 FQGNSA. The CDR3 is made up of 12 amino acids. Deletions cut 5 bases from V and 4 bases from J, with 6 bases between. Here the CDR3 reads CASSAFGNTIYF. CDR3 in DNA: TGTGCCAGCAGCGCGTTCGGAAACACCATATATTTT.

This clonotype appeared a few times. This rearrangement joins TRBV30 to TRBJ2-1; TRBD2 matches 8 bases. Trimming took 0 bases from V and 14 from J; bases not matched to a gene: 6. Germline V gene data show CDR1 as GTSNPN and CDR2 as SVGIG (reference sequence). The CDR3 loop spans 12 amino acids. The CDR3 region is CAWSVGLAGEFF. The DNA for the CDR3 is TGTGCCTGGAGTGTAGGGCTAGCGGGTGAGTTCTTC.

This clonotype was recorded many times. V is TRBV4-1 and J is TRBJ2-7, with D possibly being TRBD2 (6 bases). In germline, CDR1 is MGHRA, CDR2 YSYEKL. Trimming took 1 base from V and 10 from J, leaving 14 bases between them. This CDR3 contains 13 residues. CDR3 sequence reads: CASSQVTSGGQYV. CDR3 nucleotide sequence: TGCGCCAGCAGCCAAGTGACTAGTGGAGGACAGTACGTC.

This clonotype was seen at least ten times. The chain joins TRBV15 to TRBJ2-7; no reliable D call. The CDR3 extends over 16 amino acids. The V gene lost 6 bases and the J gene lost 0 bases, with 18 bases spanning the gap. Germline lookup yields CDR1 LNHNV and CDR2 YYDKDF (reference sequence). CDR3 region: CATSAVDAQSSYEQYF. In nucleotides, the CDR3 is TGTGCCACCAGTGCCGTCGACGCTCAGAGCTCCTACGAGCAGTACTTC.

This clonotype occurred many times. V and J are TRBV27 and TRBJ1-5; a possible D gene is TRBD1 (5 bases). V gave up 1 base and J gave up 3 bases, with 13 bases separating them. Germline CDR1 and CDR2: MNHEY and SMNVEV (reference sequence). The CDR3 sequence is 16 residues long. CDR3 region: CASSLFGTGLNQPQHF. CDR3 sequence (DNA): TGTGCCAGCAGTTTATTCGGAACAGGACTCAATCAGCCCCAGCATTTT.

This clonotype was picked up many times. The rearrangement links TRBV27 to TRBJ2-3; 7 bases map to TRBD2. CDR1 MNHEY and CDR2 SMNVEV come from the germline V gene (reference sequence). CDR3 length: 16 residues. The junction had 5 bases not matched to a gene; V was cut back by 2 bases and J by 0 bases. The CDR3 DNA sequence: TGTGCCAGCAGTTTAGTGCAGCGGGGAAGCACAGATACGCAGTATTTT. This encodes CASSLVQRGSTDTQYF.

There are many counts of this clonotype. The V and J genes are TRBV6-4 and TRBJ2-2; D remains unclear. This CDR3 spans 14 amino acids. Trimming shortened V by 3 bases and J by 3 bases, and 8 bases separated the two germline ends. Per germline, CDR1 MRHNA and CDR2 SNTAGT. CDR3 sequence (DNA): TGTGCCAGCAGTGAAATCGTAGACACCGGGGAGCTGTTTTTT. Translated, it gives CASSEIVDTGELFF.

Ten or more counts support this clonotype. The V gene is TRBV5-1, the J gene TRBJ2-5; TRBD2 might be the D (5 bases). This CDR3 is built from 18 residues. The V and J ends lost 4 bases and 9 bases respectively, with 31 bases between them. Per germline, CDR1 SGHRS and CDR2 YFSETQ. CDR3 region: CASSPGLPSEVWREAQYF. The CDR3 DNA reads TGCGCCAGCAGCCCTGGACTCCCGTCGGAGGTGTGGAGAGAAGCCCAGTACTTC.

This clonotype has a count of ten or more. The gene calls are TRBV7-8 and TRBJ2-7, with 10 positions matching TRBD1. With V trimmed by 5 bases and J by 4 bases, 5 bases remained unmatched. The CDR3 consists of 14 residues. Germline V gene data show CDR1 as SGHVS and CDR2 as FQNEAQ. The CDR3 DNA is TGTGCCAGCAGCCGACAGGGGGCAGGGTACGAGCAGTACTTC. It yields the protein CASSRQGAGYEQYF.

This clonotype was picked up many times. CDR3 sequence: CAIGMGLAGGNEQYV. The CDR3, as DNA: TGTGCCATCGGTATGGGACTAGCGGGAGGAAACGAGCAGTACGTC. This chain joins TRBV10-3 and TRBJ2-7, with 15 bases fitting TRBD2. CDR3 length equals 15 residues. The ends lost 8 bases at V and 5 bases at J; junction bases unmatched: 7. Germline V gene sequence: CDR1 ENHRY, CDR2 SYGVKD.